These 26 T cell receptor beta chains came from one sample sequenced in a study of cytomegalovirus exposure and HLA in healthy donors. Clones were read by immunoSEQ multiplex PCR, and TCRdb kept only the in-frame ones, dropping some. Here the sample spans about 150,000 clones, about 95% being singletons. The specimen sequenced was PBMCs. All receptors derive from a man younger than 35 in good health and CMV-seropositive.

The chain carries TRBV19 and TRBJ1-2; D might be TRBD1 (6 bases). Trimming left V 7 bases short and J 0 bases short, with 18 bases between. The CDR3 is 16 residues long. The germline V gene encodes CDR1 LNHDA and CDR2 SQIVND (reference sequence). The CDR3 sequence is CASKLVRGPANYGYTF. CDR3 DNA: TGTGCCAGTAAGCTTGTCAGGGGACCCGCTAACTATGGCTACACCTTC.

The rearrangement joins TRBV30 to TRBJ1-5; D gene unclear. V was cut by 0 bases and J by 0 bases, with 6 bases left in between. Germline loops: CDR1 GTSNPN, CDR2 SVGIG (reference sequence). CDR3 length: 14 residues. In nucleotides, the CDR3 is TGTGCCTGGAGTGTATACAGTAGCAATCAGCCCCAGCATTTT. Its translation: CAWSVYSSNQPQHF. Looking up the rest from reference TRBV30 and TRBJ1-5 gives the full variable domain: SQTIHQWPATLVQPVGSPLSLECTVEGTSNPNLYWYRQAAGRGLQLLFYSVGIGQISSEVPQNLSASRPQDRQFILSSKKLLLSDSGFYLCAWSVYSSNQPQHFGDGTRLSIL.

The chain combines TRBV7-2 with TRBJ2-7; tentative D call: TRBD2 (5 bases). The germline V and J ends were trimmed by 0 bases and 0 bases, with 9 bases remaining between them. Germline lookup yields CDR1 SGHTA and CDR2 FQGNSA. The CDR3 length is 15 residues. The CDR3 loop reads CASSLAGGSSYEQYF. For the CDR3, the DNA is TGTGCCAGCAGCTTAGCGGGCGGGTCCTCCTACGAGCAGTACTTC.

This chain connects TRBV27 to TRBJ1-1; D is possibly TRBD1 (6 bases). CDR3 length: 17 residues. With 2 bases removed from V and 5 bases from J, the gap between germline ends came to 21 bases. CDR1 is MNHEY, CDR2 SMNVEV, per germline (reference sequence). CDR3: CASSLRGTKGPGTEAFF. The CDR3 DNA sequence: TGTGCCAGCAGTTTAAGGGGGACTAAAGGGCCCGGGACTGAAGCTTTCTTT.

This rearrangement joins TRBV23-1 to TRBJ1-1; weak D call: TRBD1 (5 bases). TRBV23-1 is labeled an ORF, and its function is uncertain. V was clipped by 4 bases and J by 5 bases, with 11 bases between them. The CDR3 covers 13 residues. The CDR3 nucleotides read TGCGCCAGCAGTCCTTATCGGGGGACTGAAGCTTTCTTT. It yields the protein CASSPYRGTEAFF.

This chain joins TRBV28 and TRBJ1-4, with TRBD1 matching 9 bases. V gave up 2 bases and J gave up 5 bases; unmatched junction bases: 6. CDR3 length equals 16 residues. Per the germline V gene, CDR1 is MDHEN and CDR2 is SYDVKM. The CDR3 region has the DNA TGTGCCAGCAGTTTACTCCCGGGACAGGGAAATGAAAAACTGTTTTTT. Protein: CASSLLPGQGNEKLFF.

The V gene is TRBV19, the J gene TRBJ1-5; tentative D call: TRBD1 (6 bases). In germline, CDR1 is LNHDA, CDR2 SQIVND (reference sequence). There are 14 residues in the CDR3. Deletions cut 5 bases from V and 6 bases from J, with 14 bases between. CDR3 protein: CASSPDRYGQPQHF. CDR3 coding DNA: TGTGCCAGTAGTCCAGACAGGTACGGTCAGCCCCAGCATTTT. The whole variable domain, filled in from reference TRBV19 and TRBJ1-5, reads DGGITQSPKYLFRKEGQNVTLSCEQNLNHDAMYWYRQDPGQGLRLIYYSQIVNDFQKGDIAEGYSVSREKKESFPLTVTSAQKNPTAFYLCASSPDRYGQPQHFGDGTRLSIL.

This chain joins TRBV2 and TRBJ2-5, with TRBD1 identical over 10 bases. The CDR3 covers 16 residues. J lost 2 bases, V lost 4 bases, and 7 bases had no gene match. From germline, CDR1 is SNHLY and CDR2 FYNNEI. The CDR3 region is CASSGEDRGVQETQYF. DNA of the CDR3: TGTGCCAGCAGTGGGGAGGACAGGGGGGTTCAAGAGACCCAGTACTTC.

This clone was found a few times. The gene calls are TRBV29-1 and TRBJ1-2; weak D call: TRBD1 (6 bases). Germline CDR1 is SQVTM and CDR2 is ANQGSEA. CDR3 length: 11 residues. The V end was cut by 4 bases, the J end by 4 bases, with 7 bases between. CDR3 nucleotide sequence: TGCAGCGTTGTGACAGGCTATGGCTACACCTTC. This translates into CSVVTGYGYTF.

The chain is built from TRBV10-3 and TRBJ2-1; 8 bases fit TRBD2. CDR3 length: 18 residues. Germline CDR1 and CDR2: ENHRY and SYGVKD. J gave up 4 bases and V 4 bases, and 15 bases lay outside the gene matches. The CDR3 coding sequence is TGTGCCATCAGTGTCCCCATGGTCGGGCGGGAGGATTACAATGAGCAGTTCTTC. Translation: CAISVPMVGREDYNEQFF.

This chain joins TRBV19 and TRBJ2-3, with TRBD2 identical over 9 bases. This CDR3 has 15 residues. Trimming at V came to 5 bases and at J to 5 bases, leaving 8 bases not matched to a gene. Germline lookup yields CDR1 LNHDA and CDR2 SQIVND (reference sequence). The CDR3 protein is CASSPSGNGGDTQYF. In DNA, the CDR3 is TGTGCCAGTAGTCCTAGCGGGAACGGGGGAGATACGCAGTATTTT.

This clone was counted a single time. The chain has TRBV10-3 and TRBJ1-1; a weak D match, TRBD1 (5 bases). Germline V gene data show CDR1 as ENHRY and CDR2 as SYGVKD. V was shortened by 10 bases and J by 2 bases, with 17 bases between the two germline ends. This CDR3 region has 14 residues. CDR3 DNA sequence: TGTGCCACCCTCTCGACAGTTACTAACACTGAAGCTTTCTTT. Its protein is CATLSTVTNTEAFF.

The V call is TRBV5-4, the J call TRBJ2-1; D is ambiguous. The CDR3 has 13 amino acids. Deletions cut 6 bases from V and 9 bases from J, with 16 bases between. CDR1 is SGHNT, CDR2 YYREEE, per germline (reference sequence). Here the CDR3 DNA reads TGTGCCAGCACCAACCCGGGTTTCGGTGAGCAGTTCTTC. Translated, it gives CASTNPGFGEQFF. Combining the CDR3 with reference TRBV5-4 and TRBJ2-1 gives the whole variable domain ETGVTQSPTHLIKTRGQQVTLRCSSQSGHNTVSWYQQALGQGPQFIFQYYREEENGRGNFPPRFSGLQFPNYSSELNVNALELDDSALYLCASTNPGFGEQFFGPGTRLTVL.

The chain recombines TRBV29-1 with TRBJ2-3; D is uncertain. The V gene's germline CDR1 is SQVTM and CDR2 ANQGSEA. The germline V and J ends were trimmed by 5 bases and 2 bases, with 11 bases remaining between them. This CDR3 is built from 13 residues. The CDR3 nucleotides read TGCAGCGTTTGGGCACAAGACACAGATACGCAGTATTTT. It yields the protein CSVWAQDTDTQYF.

The chain's CDR3 is CAWSPTRTSGRGGTGELFF. The CDR3 DNA reads as TGTGCCTGGAGTCCGACCCGGACTAGCGGGAGAGGAGGCACCGGGGAGCTGTTTTTT. The V gene is TRBV30, the J gene TRBJ2-2, with TRBD2 identical over 13 bases. This CDR3 spans 19 amino acids. CDR1 and CDR2 (germline): GTSNPN, SVGIG (reference sequence). The trim removed 2 bases at V and 4 bases at J, leaving 13 bases unmatched.

The rearrangement uses TRBV6-1 and TRBJ2-1; tentatively, D is TRBD2 (6 bases). The V gene's germline CDR1 is MNHNS and CDR2 SASEGT. This CDR3 region has 12 residues. Trimming left V 6 bases short and J 7 bases short, with 10 bases between. CDR3 DNA sequence: TGTGCCAGCAGCGGGACTGGAAATGAGCAGTTCTTC. It is translated as CASSGTGNEQFF.

J is TRBJ2-2 and V is TRBV19; weak D call: TRBD1 (6 bases). Germline assignment: CDR1 LNHDA and CDR2 SQIVND (reference sequence). This CDR3 spans 15 amino acids. Trimming removed 3 bases from V and 8 bases from J, with 16 bases in between. CDR3: CASSIPTWGTGELFF. The CDR3 DNA reads as TGTGCCAGTAGTATCCCAACCTGGGGGACAGGGGAGCTGTTTTTT.

The chain carries TRBV5-1 and TRBJ2-7; 7 positions agree with TRBD2. J lost 7 bases, V lost 0 bases, and 19 bases had no gene match. Looked up from germline, CDR1 is SGHRS and CDR2 is YFSETQ. This CDR3 comprises 18 residues. CDR3 in amino acids: CASSLAAGSGAASVEQYF. The CDR3 DNA is TGCGCCAGCAGCTTGGCCGCAGGGAGCGGGGCCGCGTCGGTGGAGCAGTACTTC.

The V gene is TRBV4-2, the J gene TRBJ1-2, with 7 bases identical to TRBD1. CDR1 and CDR2 (germline): LGHNA, YNFKEQ. The CDR3 is 14 residues long. V lost 7 bases, J lost 4 bases, and 9 bases stayed unmatched. CDR3: CASKPGTAFYGYTF. In DNA, the CDR3 is TGTGCCAGCAAACCAGGGACAGCCTTCTATGGCTACACCTTC.

The genes are TRBV5-6 and TRBJ2-5; 9 bases align to TRBD1. Trimming removed 2 bases from V and 5 bases from J; junction bases left unmatched: 10. The CDR3 totals 16 residues. Germline assignment: CDR1 SGHDT and CDR2 YYEEEE. Here the CDR3 DNA reads TGTGCCAGCAGCTTTGACAGGGGGTCTAGCCGGGAGACCCAGTACTTC. It codes for CASSFDRGSSRETQYF.

The chain joins TRBV4-1 to TRBJ2-5; the D gene is possibly TRBD1 (6 bases). With 5 bases removed from V and 7 bases from J, the gap between germline ends came to 17 bases. The CDR3 has 14 residues. The germline CDR1 and CDR2 sequences are MGHRA and YSYEKL. The CDR3: CASSNWDPRGTQYF. The DNA of the CDR3 is TGCGCCAGCAGCAACTGGGACCCCAGGGGGACCCAGTACTTC.

CDR3 in amino acids: CASRQGAGTEAFF. The CDR3 nucleotides are TGTGCCAGCAGACAGGGGGCGGGCACTGAAGCTTTCTTT. This sequence joins TRBV27 and TRBJ1-1; 9 bases align to TRBD1. J was trimmed by 4 bases and V by 6 bases; bases with no gene match: 3. The CDR3 is made up of 13 amino acids. Germline assignment: CDR1 MNHEY and CDR2 SMNVEV (reference sequence).

The chain joins TRBV5-1 to TRBJ2-3, with D perhaps TRBD1 (6 bases). CDR3 length: 12 amino acids. CDR1 is SGHRS and CDR2 is YFSETQ in the germline V gene. The ends were cut back, 8 bases at V and 0 bases at J, with 7 bases in the middle. The CDR3: CASGQSTDTQYF. CDR3 bases: TGCGCCAGTGGACAGAGCACAGATACGCAGTATTTT.

There are a few counts of this clone. The CDR3: CASSLGPGGTQPQHF. In nucleotides, the CDR3 is TGCGCCAGCAGCTTGGGGCCAGGAGGCACTCAGCCCCAGCATTTT. This rearrangement joins TRBV5-1 to TRBJ1-5; D is undetermined. Looked up from germline, CDR1 is SGHRS and CDR2 is YFSETQ. V was trimmed by 0 bases and J by 6 bases, leaving 13 bases between them. CDR3 length: 15 amino acids.

The chain links TRBV14 to TRBJ1-3, with a tentative D call TRBD1 (6 bases). CDR3 size: 14 residues. Trimming cost V 5 bases and J 2 bases, with 10 bases left between them. CDR1 and CDR2 (germline): SGHDN, FVKESK. DNA of the CDR3: TGTGCCAGCAGCGCAAACAGGGCTGGAAACACCATATATTTT. Protein: CASSANRAGNTIYF. Combining the CDR3 with reference TRBV14 and TRBJ1-3 gives the whole variable domain EAGVTQFPSHSVIEKGQTVTLRCDPISGHDNLYWYRRVMGKEIKFLLHFVKESKQDESGMPNNRFLAERTGGTYSTLKVQPAELEDSGVYFCASSANRAGNTIYFGEGSWLTVV.

The rearrangement links TRBV7-3 to TRBJ2-7; 7 positions agree with TRBD1. This CDR3 spans 13 amino acids. V lost 5 bases to trimming and J lost 3 bases; unmatched junction nucleotides: 4. CDR1 is SGHTA and CDR2 is FQGTGA in the germline V gene. The CDR3 sequence: CASSPRQGYEQYF. CDR3 bases: TGTGCCAGCAGCCCCCGACAGGGCTACGAGCAGTACTTC.